This TCR beta chain emerged from a study of cytomegalovirus exposure and HLA in healthy donors (dated by TCRdb to the late 2010s). With respect to the entire study: An earlier analysis of about 530 of the donors reported 276 Gb of sequence data and 117 million unique TCR beta sequences obtained from some 170 million T cells. In an earlier analysis of roughly 600 of the donors, high-throughput TCR beta sequencing was used to judge whether each TCR beta V gene segment behaved as functional or pseudogenic. Every repertoire in the discovery cohort had been generated on one and the same sequencing platform. A few DR-DQ haplotypes were treated as single units for association and clustering because of strong linkage in the cohort. Genome-wide SNP genotypes for about three fifths of the roughly 670 donors were used in a later genetic analysis, which treated that subset as a discovery cohort. The genetic ancestry cluster associated with self-reported Caucasian donors included about four fifths of the roughly 410 genotyped donors. On average, roughly 250,000 unique TCR beta nucleotide sequences were sequenced per donor among several hundred genotyped donors of the cohort, with roughly 18% of those sequences being non-productive. Both class I and class II loci were covered by HLA typing, at four-digit resolution. An early release covering roughly 600 HLA-typed donors comprised 250 to 350 gigabases of sequencing data and 85 million or so unique TCR sequences. The study used immunosequencing to profile the T cell repertoires of approximately 640 subjects and linked those repertoires to cytomegalovirus serostatus. Rather than using new phenotypic data, the later analysis identified candidate immune exposures from TCR beta sequences and from how often those sequences occurred across donors. Typing coverage varied by locus: about 629-640 donors for A, B, C, DRB1 and DQB1; around 560 for DQA1; approximately 610 for DPA1; around 450 for DPB1. Donor age, sex, ethnicity and CMV serostatus were compiled together with the repertoire data. A later analysis re-analyzed previously published TCR beta repertoires from 650 to 800 donors and added high-resolution HLA genotyping to study TCR occurrence patterns. The study was designed to test whether signatures of past pathogen exposure could be identified by cataloging public T cell receptors. A separate validation cohort of 90 to 150 different subjects was used in addition to the 666-subject first cohort. To predict cytomegalovirus infection status, the study combined high-throughput TCR immunosequencing, statistical association of individual TCRs with disease status, and machine learning. Here is what the overall study found, with its caveats: The authors suggested that the approach could potentially be extended to other disease states and immunological phenotypes. The presence/absence analyses assumed that sequencing depth was roughly uniform across donors, and that assumption may not be true. At a false discovery rate of 0.05, a later analysis linked under 20,000 TCR beta sequences to specific HLA alleles. In a later analysis, the rate of TCR association differed among HLA loci, with DRB1 alleles having the most associated TCRs and HLA-C alleles having the fewest. In this cohort, only TCR beta chains were sequenced, and detectable features were limited by the absence of alpha or paired-chain data. Assigning TCR associations to individual alleles was difficult when HLA alleles, especially DR and DQ, strongly co-occurred. While some public TCRs were present in many individuals, most TCR sequences turned up only very rarely across donors. In a later analysis, several top co-occurrence clusters were reported to appear linked to parvovirus B19, influenza, CMV and Epstein-Barr virus. In both the original and validation cohorts, the classifier was reported to diagnose cytomegalovirus status with high specificity and sensitivity. Some IMGT-functional V segments, including TRBV6-2 and TRBV6-3, could not be told apart with the 87-base-pair reads, so those segments were excluded. In vitro tests confirmed that a few of the cytomegalovirus-associated TCR beta chains recognize cytomegalovirus antigens. Because some donors lacked HLA typing at each locus, the association tests relied only on the typed subset. A later genetic analysis reported fewer N-insertions in productive TCRs among donors in an Asian-associated ancestry cluster than the roughly 720-donor mean. The earlier analysis of about 600 of the donors excluded roughly 16 rarely observed V segments, including chromosome 9 orphons, because counts were too low. A group of highly shared sequence variants was considered likely to be a technical artifact of the sequencing pipeline. In the study, about 150 TCR beta chains were listed as associated with cytomegalovirus. In an earlier analysis of roughly 500 of the donors, most TCR beta V segments appeared in productive rearrangements about 87% or about 30% of the time, broadly matching IMGT annotations. CMV serostatus was the only immune exposure information available for the cohort. In a later analysis, HLA-associated TCR beta chains showed more clonal expansion and lower generation probabilities than non-associated chains that were equally common. Correlated functional status among segregating V segments might reflect linkage disequilibrium, but an unknown experimental factor could not be ruled out. A further reported finding was that TCR beta sequences accurately predicted the HLA-A and HLA-B alleles for most subjects in the first cohort. In a later genetic analysis, a missense DCLRE1C variant was associated with V-gene and J-gene trimming of TCR beta chains, and the association was replicated in an independent cohort. Most CMV-associated TCR beta chains appeared to be HLA-restricted in a later analysis, and the HLA associations seemed to be driven largely by CMV exposure.

The method behind the library was the immunoSEQ multiplex PCR assay. The multiplex PCR relied on a mix of 60 forward primers for TCR Vbeta segments and 13 reverse primers for TCR Jbeta segments. A multiplex PCR assay on genomic DNA amplified the CDR3 region of rearranged TCR beta genes. Amplified TCR beta libraries were sequenced as 87-base-pair reads on the Illumina HiSeq System. In the paper's pipeline: A later analysis counted about 82 million unique TCR beta chains across the 600 to 850 repertoires, and 9.5 million to 11 million of these chains were shared by at least two donors. A nearest-neighbor algorithm error-corrected the raw reads and collapsed the reads into unique sequences, merging closely related sequences to remove PCR and sequencing errors. Alignment of CDR3 sequences to IMGT reference sequences was used to assign V, D and J gene segments. For a sequence to be retained, a match of at least six nucleotides was required to both a V gene segment and a J gene segment. Rearrangements were called productive when the CDR3 lacked stop codons and stayed in frame with V and J; all others were non-productive. Following IMGT convention, CDR3 was defined as the stretch from the second conserved V-encoded cysteine to the conserved J-encoded phenylalanine. The earlier analysis of roughly 590 of the donors excluded sequences that lacked an unambiguous match to a single V gene segment. In an earlier analysis of approximately 500 of the donors, a V segment was called functional when productive rearrangements were above 56.7%, and segregating when the standard deviation between donors exceeded 5%. A statistical classification framework was developed to diagnose cytomegalovirus status using the catalog of TCR beta chain sequences. V and J gene assignment, in a later analysis, came from comparing TCR nucleotide sequences with IMGT/GENE-DB human TR gene sequences. The TCRdist pipeline was used in a later analysis to assign CDR3 sequences and most-parsimonious VDJ recombination scenarios. In a later analysis, each TCR beta chain was defined by its CDR3 amino acid sequence together with its V-gene family, and reads without a unique V-gene family were excluded. As a way to deal with suspected cross-contamination and a sequencing artifact, a later analysis dropped 450 to 600 nucleotide sequences that were highly shared and had low generation probability. In a later analysis, a clonal expansion index was calculated for each public chain from normalized within-repertoire ranks of inferred template counts. In a later analysis, generation probabilities were computed using a VDJ recombination model fitted to out-of-frame rearrangements, and the results were checked against IGoR. A later analysis scored TCR-TCR, TCR-HLA and TCR-CMV co-occurrence with hypergeometric tests, applying a repertoire-size bias correction to TCR pairs. False discovery rates were estimated in a later analysis by permuting HLA or CMV assignments 20 times. In a later analysis, co-occurring TCRs were grouped with DBSCAN, and TCRdist sequence similarity was added when clustering was performed within HLA-allele-positive subsets. For co-occurrence clustering, repertoires with fewer than 30,000 or more than 120,000 public chains were excluded, along with roughly 5 repertoires with anomalous nucleotide sharing. Here the immuneACCESS table is served through TCRdb, limited to in-frame sequences with V and J called. Missing clones are a known gap in these copies; in checked studies unresolved V genes cover under half, and the rest lacks a known reason. For V, J and clone size, that table is used; D and trimming come from the DNA. In all, the sample holds some 140,000 clones, and over 70% of those were seen once. The ten largest clones represent about 13% of the sample.

Sequences SGHVS (CDR1) and FQNEAQ (CDR2) are obtained from the germline V gene. The germline V and J ends show losses of 5 bases and 0 bases respectively, and no gene match explains 18 bases of the junction. The CDR3 contains 20 residues, cysteine and phenylalanine counted. Solely the CDR3 DNA is kept, with 60 bases framed from the first base. Details on this clone: This clone's antigen is unknown. No quality values exist for individual bases; no much larger clone is one base distant.

The cohort comprised some 700 healthy bone marrow donors. At the time of sampling, all cohort members were nominally healthy, though unrecorded immune exposures were likely present. The donor was CMV seropositive and was included in the group of almost 300 seropositive cohort members. Every donor gave a peripheral blood sample, and the peripheral blood mononuclear cells from that sample were used for TCR beta sequencing. The Qiagen DNeasy Blood Extraction Kit was used to extract genomic DNA from the blood cell samples. The chain joins TRBV7-8 to TRBJ2-1; TRBD2 matches 8 bases in the middle. The receptor was isolated from a man in his thirties or forties in good health and CMV-seropositive. The sample taken for sequencing was PBMCs. The CDR3 has the sequence CASSLGRGTSGSNSYNEQFF. The sequence in DNA is TGTGCCAGCAGCCTAGGAAGGGGGACTAGTGGGTCCAACTCCTACAATGAGCAGTTCTTC.